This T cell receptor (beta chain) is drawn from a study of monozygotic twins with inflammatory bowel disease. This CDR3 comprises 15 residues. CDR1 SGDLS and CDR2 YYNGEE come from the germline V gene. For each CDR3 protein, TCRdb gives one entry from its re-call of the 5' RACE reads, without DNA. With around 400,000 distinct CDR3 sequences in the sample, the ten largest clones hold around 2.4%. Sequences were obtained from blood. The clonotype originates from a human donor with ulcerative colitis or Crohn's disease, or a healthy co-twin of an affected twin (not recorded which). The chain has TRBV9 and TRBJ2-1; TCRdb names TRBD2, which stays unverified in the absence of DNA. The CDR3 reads CASSVSGRTSNEQFF.